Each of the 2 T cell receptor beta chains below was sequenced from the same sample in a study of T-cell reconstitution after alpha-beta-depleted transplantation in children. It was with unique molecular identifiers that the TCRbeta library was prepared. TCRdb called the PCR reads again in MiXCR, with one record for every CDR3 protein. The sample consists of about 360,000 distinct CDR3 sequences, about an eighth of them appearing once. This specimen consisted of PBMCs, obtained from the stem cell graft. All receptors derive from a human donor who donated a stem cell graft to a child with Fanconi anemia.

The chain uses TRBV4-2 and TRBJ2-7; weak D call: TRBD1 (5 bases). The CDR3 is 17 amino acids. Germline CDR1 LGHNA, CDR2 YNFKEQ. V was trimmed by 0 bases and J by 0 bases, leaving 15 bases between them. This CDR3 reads CASSQDLASGASYEQYF. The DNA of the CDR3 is TGTGCCAGCAGCCAAGATCTCGCGAGTGGGGCCTCCTACGAGCAGTACTTC.

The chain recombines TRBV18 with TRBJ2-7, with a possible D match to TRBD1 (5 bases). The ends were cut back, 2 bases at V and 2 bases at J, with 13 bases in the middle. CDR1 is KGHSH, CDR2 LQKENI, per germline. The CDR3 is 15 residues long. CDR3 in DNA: TGTGCCAGCTCACCAGATGTAGGGGTCACCTACGAGCAGTACTTC. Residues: CASSPDVGVTYEQYF.